Below are 16 T cell receptor beta chains sequenced from a single sample in a study of blood T cell repertoires in COVID-19. Data came from immunoSEQ multiplex PCR; TCRdb stores just in-frame clones and leaves some out. The sample holds roughly 160,000 clones, around 86% seen once. The sample taken for sequencing was peripheral blood. The receptors here all came from a man aged 55 to 69 with acute or convalescent COVID-19.

On this clone itself: The same CDR3 also results from other DNA sequences found in this sample. The chain combines TRBV28 with TRBJ1-6, with 10 bases lining up with TRBD1. Germline assignment: CDR1 MDHEN and CDR2 SYDVKM. The CDR3 totals 15 residues. Trimming at V came to 6 bases and at J to 2 bases, leaving 1 base not matched to a gene. CDR3 sequence (DNA): TGTGCCAGCAGGGGACAGGGGACCTATAATTCACCCCTCCACTTT. This codes for CASRGQGTYNSPLHF.

The chain joins TRBV7-3 to TRBJ1-2, with 10 bases aligning to TRBD1. The CDR3 covers 13 residues. Unmatched junction bases numbered 3, after V lost 2 bases and J lost 9 bases. Germline V gene lookup returns CDR1 SGHTA and CDR2 FQGTGA. DNA for the CDR3: TGTGCCAGCAGCTTAGGGACAGGGGATCGCTACACCTTC. Residues: CASSLGTGDRYTF.

V and J are TRBV28 and TRBJ2-3; TRBD2 aligns across 9 bases. In germline, CDR1 is MDHEN, CDR2 SYDVKM. V was pared by 5 bases and J by 4 bases, with 7 bases of the junction left unmatched. CDR3 size: 15 residues. Written as DNA, the CDR3 is TGTGCCAGCAGTCCCGCGGGAGGGCACGCAGATACGCAGTATTTT. It encodes CASSPAGGHADTQYF.

The chain combines TRBV7-9 with TRBJ1-2, with no clear D. Trimming took off 6 bases at V and 4 bases at J, with 12 bases between the two ends. The CDR3 contains 13 residues. The V gene's germline CDR1 is SEHNR and CDR2 FQNEAQ (reference sequence). CDR3: CASRQAAGYGYTF. The CDR3, as DNA: TGTGCCAGCAGGCAGGCCGCGGGCTATGGCTACACCTTC.

This clone is judged medium-sized (0.01 to 0.1%). This rearrangement joins TRBV12-3 or TRBV12-4 to TRBJ2-7; no clear D. V lost 5 bases, J lost 6 bases, and 11 bases lay in between. The CDR3 totals 12 residues. The CDR3 nucleotides read TGTGCCAGCAGTCCTGACATGGCCGAGCAGTACTTC. Residues: CASSPDMAEQYF.

The chain carries TRBV13 and TRBJ2-5, with D maybe TRBD1 (5 bases). Trimming cost V 2 bases and J 2 bases, with 9 bases left between them. The CDR3 spans 14 residues. Germline V CDR1 and CDR2: PRHDT, FYEKMQ (reference sequence). CDR3 residues: CASSLIGVQETQYF. In DNA form, the CDR3 reads TGTGCCAGCAGCTTAATAGGGGTTCAAGAGACCCAGTACTTC.

This rearrangement joins TRBV5-4 to TRBJ2-3; 7 bases fit TRBD1. The CDR3 runs 16 residues. V shed 0 bases and J 2 bases; nucleotides not matched to a gene: 6. Germline CDR1 reads SGHNT; CDR2 reads YYREEE (reference sequence). The CDR3 is CASSLGGTANTDTQYF. The CDR3 DNA reads TGTGCCAGCAGCTTGGGTGGGACAGCAAACACAGATACGCAGTATTTT.

The chain joins TRBV6-5 to TRBJ1-1, with no clear D. This CDR3 region has 12 residues. Trimming shortened V by 8 bases and J by 1 base, and 8 bases separated the two germline ends. In germline, CDR1 is MNHEY, CDR2 SVGAGI. The CDR3 DNA is TGTGCCAGCGCACAGCAGAACACTGAAGCTTTCTTT. Translating gives CASAQQNTEAFF.

J is TRBJ2-3 and V is TRBV5-1, with 8 bases identical to TRBD2. From germline, CDR1 is SGHRS and CDR2 YFSETQ. J was trimmed by 6 bases and V by 7 bases; bases with no gene match: 19. CDR3 length: 17 residues. The CDR3 DNA is TGCGCCAGCGTAGCTGGGGCTAGCGGGCGCAACGGTGATACGCAGTATTTT. This sequence encodes CASVAGASGRNGDTQYF.

The V gene is TRBV30, the J gene TRBJ1-1; tentative D call: TRBD1 (6 bases). Trimming shortened V by 8 bases and J by 1 base, and 14 bases separated the two germline ends. The CDR3 runs to 13 residues. Germline lookup yields CDR1 GTSNPN and CDR2 SVGIG (reference sequence). CDR3 bases: TGTGCCGGACATTTACAGGGGAACACTGAAGCTTTCTTT. This encodes CAGHLQGNTEAFF.

This clone showed up just once. This chain links TRBV6-2 or TRBV6-3 with TRBJ1-6; D is unresolved. This CDR3 spans 15 amino acids. V was cut by 3 bases and J by 6 bases, with 12 bases left in between. Germline CDR1 reads MNHEY; CDR2 reads SVGEGT. CDR3 nucleotide sequence: TGTGCCAGCAGTTATTCTTGGAGCGGTAATTCACCCCTCCACTTT. This sequence encodes CASSYSWSGNSPLHF.

The V and J genes are TRBV7-8 and TRBJ2-7, with TRBD1 matching 7 bases. The CDR3 runs to 12 residues. V shed 5 bases and J 9 bases; nucleotides not matched to a gene: 7. Per the germline V gene, CDR1 is SGHVS and CDR2 is FQNEAQ. CDR3 amino acids: CASSRGPTRQYF. The CDR3 DNA reads TGTGCCAGCAGCAGGGGGCCCACCAGGCAGTACTTC.

There are a few counts of this clone. The rearrangement links TRBV5-8 to TRBJ1-2; D gene uncertain. Germline V lookup: CDR1 SGHTS, CDR2 YDEGEE. Trimming cost V 4 bases and J 4 bases, with 14 bases left between them. The CDR3 runs to 14 residues. The CDR3 nucleotides read TGTGCCAGCAGCCCGGAGCCTTCTCCCTATGGCTACACCTTC. Protein: CASSPEPSPYGYTF.

The V gene is TRBV27, the J gene TRBJ2-1; 7 bases are shared with TRBD2. This CDR3 has 14 amino acids. With V trimmed by 6 bases and J by 7 bases, 9 bases remained unmatched. The germline CDR1 and CDR2 sequences are MNHEY and SMNVEV (reference sequence). Here the CDR3 reads CASRREQLYNEQFF. CDR3 nucleotides: TGTGCCAGCAGGCGGGAGCAGTTATATAATGAGCAGTTCTTC.

The chain has TRBV5-1 and TRBJ1-1; a possible D gene is TRBD1 (6 bases). The germline gives CDR1 SGHRS, CDR2 YFSETQ. Trimming stripped 0 bases from V and 0 bases from J, with 15 bases between. This CDR3 is built from 17 residues. CDR3 coding DNA: TGCGCCAGCAGCTTGGGGGGCCAGGGGCCATTGAACACTGAAGCTTTCTTT. It encodes CASSLGGQGPLNTEAFF.

The V and J genes are TRBV19 and TRBJ1-5; possible D gene TRBD1, 6 bases. Germline CDR1 is LNHDA and CDR2 is SQIVND (reference sequence). The CDR3 sequence is 14 residues long. Trimming took off 8 bases at V and 0 bases at J, with 11 bases between the two ends. This CDR3 reads CASYRVNSNQPQHF. Written as DNA, the CDR3 is TGTGCCAGTTACAGGGTAAATAGCAATCAGCCCCAGCATTTT.